The clone carrying this T cell receptor beta chain was picked up one time. These data come from a study of control samples from healthy donors and cancer patients. Profiled with immunoSEQ multiplex PCR; TCRdb holds only in-frame clones, not every one. The table records some 140,000 clones, approximately 92% of them present only once. V gave up 9 bases and J gave up 6 bases, with 27 bases separating them. Germline CDR1 is LNHDA and CDR2 is SQIVND (reference sequence). The length of the CDR3 is 16 residues. The sequence derives from a man aged 30 to 45 in good health. The material sequenced was blood. This chain joins TRBV19 and TRBJ2-7; D tentatively fits TRBD1 or TRBD2 (6 bases each). DNA for the CDR3: TGTGCCAGCACCGCCACCGCGGAGGGCAGGGGCCGCGAGCAGTACTTC. This codes for CASTATAEGRGREQYF.